The 16 T cell receptor beta chains below all came from one sample that was sequenced in a study of cytomegalovirus exposure and HLA in healthy donors. The study ran its PCR with 60 Vbeta and 13 Jbeta primers. Generated by immunoSEQ multiplex PCR, the TCRdb table keeps only in-frame clones and is missing some. This sample has about 150,000 clones, with around 72% found just once. Sequenced sample: PBMCs. These receptors were collected from a man younger than 35 in good health and CMV-seropositive.

The chain employs TRBV6-1 and TRBJ2-1, with no clear D. There are 14 residues in the CDR3. Germline-derived CDR1 and CDR2 are MNHNS and SASEGT. V gave up 7 bases and J gave up 0 bases, with 10 bases separating them. CDR3 in DNA: TGTGCCAGCAAACTGGGCTACTCCTACAATGAGCAGTTCTTC. Residues: CASKLGYSYNEQFF.

J is TRBJ2-5 and V is TRBV7-9; possible D gene TRBD2, 9 bases. V dropped 5 bases and J dropped 4 bases, with 23 bases sitting between them. Germline CDR1 reads SEHNR; CDR2 reads FQNEAQ (reference sequence). This CDR3 comprises 17 residues. The CDR3 sequence: CASSKQGGLAGRETQYF. As DNA, the CDR3 is TGTGCCAGCAGCAAACAGGGGGGTCTAGCGGGACGAGAGACCCAGTACTTC.

The V call is TRBV5-4, the J call TRBJ2-7, with 10 bases that match TRBD1. The V and J ends lost 4 bases and 4 bases, in that order; junction bases with no gene match: 8. This CDR3 region has 15 residues. The germline V gene has CDR1 SGHNT and CDR2 YYREEE (reference sequence). The CDR3 DNA reads TGTGCCAGCAGCCCCGACGGGGACAGGGGATACGAGCAGTACTTC. Residues: CASSPDGDRGYEQYF. The variable domain in full, completed from reference TRBV5-4 and TRBJ2-7, reads ETGVTQSPTHLIKTRGQQVTLRCSSQSGHNTVSWYQQALGQGPQFIFQYYREEENGRGNFPPRFSGLQFPNYSSELNVNALELDDSALYLCASSPDGDRGYEQYFGPGTRLTVT.

This clone showed up just a few times. The rearrangement joins TRBV7-2 to TRBJ2-1; 15 nucleotides line up with TRBD2. The CDR3 runs 15 residues. CDR1 is SGHTA, CDR2 FQGNSA, per germline. The V segment lost 5 bases and the J segment 7 bases; nucleotides outside the gene matches: 3. CDR3 bases: TGTGCCAGCAGCCAGGGACTAGCGGGAGGAAATGAGCAGTTCTTC. The encoded protein is CASSQGLAGGNEQFF.

The rearrangement uses TRBV2 and TRBJ2-7; TRBD2 aligns across 11 bases. The germline V gene has CDR1 SNHLY and CDR2 FYNNEI. The length of the CDR3 is 16 residues. The V and J ends lost 1 base and 5 bases, in that order; junction bases with no gene match: 7. The CDR3 nucleotides read TGTGCCAGCAGTGAAGATGCTAGCGGGGGGTCCAACGAGCAGTACTTC. It is translated as CASSEDASGGSNEQYF.

The J gene is TRBJ1-6, the V gene TRBV7-2; D unclear. The CDR3 spans 14 residues. V lost 4 bases, J lost 7 bases, and 11 bases lay in between. Germline values: CDR1 SGHTA, CDR2 FQGNSA. CDR3 sequence: CASSSSAGNSPLHF. The CDR3 DNA follows: TGTGCCAGCAGCTCATCCGCGGGGAATTCACCCCTCCACTTT.

The rearrangement links TRBV5-4 to TRBJ1-1; D call uncertain. V shed 1 base and J shed 0 bases, with 10 bases lying between them. Looked up from germline, CDR1 is SGHNT and CDR2 is YYREEE (reference sequence). CDR3 length: 15 residues. The CDR3 reads CASSLPAGMNTEAFF. As DNA, the CDR3 is TGTGCCAGCAGCTTGCCGGCAGGTATGAACACTGAAGCTTTCTTT.

This chain uses TRBV7-8 with TRBJ2-7; 8 bases are a match to TRBD1. This CDR3 is 12 amino acids long. CDR1 is SGHVS and CDR2 is FQNEAQ in the germline V gene. V dropped 4 bases and J dropped 7; count of bases not matched to a gene: 3. CDR3 bases: TGTGCCAGCAGCTCGGGACAGGAAGAGCAGTACTTC. Its protein product is CASSSGQEEQYF.

The V and J genes are TRBV2 and TRBJ1-6, with 7 nucleotides matching TRBD1. With V trimmed by 8 bases and J by 9 bases, 7 bases remained unmatched. In germline, CDR1 is SNHLY, CDR2 FYNNEI. The length of the CDR3 is 13 residues. The CDR3 bases are TGTGCCAGCCAGGGACAGCTACGTTCACCCCTCCACTTT. This codes for CASQGQLRSPLHF.

This chain connects TRBV2 to TRBJ2-7, with D unresolved. V lost 2 bases to trimming and J lost 7 bases, with 9 bases between them. The CDR3 is 12 residues long. Germline V gene data show CDR1 as SNHLY and CDR2 as FYNNEI. The CDR3 reads CASSEWNGEQYF. The CDR3 nucleotides read TGTGCCAGCAGTGAATGGAACGGGGAGCAGTACTTC.

This chain's CDR3 is CATRGLAGVETQYF. In DNA, the CDR3 is TGTGCCACTAGGGGACTAGCGGGGGTAGAGACCCAGTACTTC. The chain employs TRBV10-3 and TRBJ2-5, with 14 bases aligning to TRBD2. Trimming removed 10 bases from V and 4 bases from J; junction bases left unmatched: 5. Germline V lookup: CDR1 ENHRY, CDR2 SYGVKD. The CDR3 covers 14 residues.

The chain joins TRBV7-2 to TRBJ1-5; D perhaps matches TRBD1 (6 bases). The germline V gene has CDR1 SGHTA and CDR2 FQGNSA. The V end lost 4 bases, the J end lost 9 bases, and 31 bases lay between the germline ends. The CDR3 length is 19 residues. The CDR3 bases are TGTGCCAGCAGCTCGTACCCCAACAGGGACCTTACGCTCCGGGGGCCCCAGCATTTT. It encodes CASSSYPNRDLTLRGPQHF. The full variable domain, with the rest looked up from reference TRBV7-2 and TRBJ1-5, is GAGVSQSPSNKVTEKGKDVELRCDPISGHTALYWYRQSLGQGLEFLIYFQGNSAPDKSGLPSDRFSAERTGGSVSTLTIQRTQQEDSAVYLCASSSYPNRDLTLRGPQHFGDGTRLSIL.

The CDR3 DNA is TGTGCCAGCAGCGCCGGGACAGGATACGGTACGCAGTATTTT. It codes for CASSAGTGYGTQYF. The V and J genes are TRBV5-5 and TRBJ2-3; 8 bases are shared with TRBD1. Losses at the gene ends were 4 bases for V and 8 bases for J; bases not matched to a gene: 9. This CDR3 has 14 residues. CDR1 and CDR2 (germline): SGHKS, YYEKEE (reference sequence).

The rearrangement links TRBV7-3 to TRBJ1-2; D might be TRBD1 (6 bases). From germline, CDR1 is SGHTA and CDR2 FQGTGA. With 3 bases removed from V and 4 bases from J, the gap between germline ends came to 9 bases. The CDR3 totals 13 residues. In DNA, the CDR3 is TGTGCCAGCAGCTTCATGGACAGCTATGGCTACACCTTC. Translation: CASSFMDSYGYTF.

The table lists this clone with a few counts. The CDR3 loop reads CASSFGLAGDYNEQFF. The CDR3 bases are TGTGCCAGCAGTTTCGGACTAGCGGGGGACTACAATGAGCAGTTCTTC. This rearrangement joins TRBV11-2 to TRBJ2-1, with 13 nucleotides matching TRBD2. The CDR3 sequence is 16 residues long. Germline CDR1 is SGHAT and CDR2 is FQNNGV. V shed 6 bases, J shed 3 bases, and the junction held 5 bases outside the gene matches. The variable domain in full, with the rest retrieved from reference TRBV11-2 and TRBJ2-1, is EAGVAQSPRYKIIEKRQSVAFWCNPISGHATLYWYQQILGQGPKLLIQFQNNGVVDDSQLPKDRFSAERLKGVDSTLKIQPAKLEDSAVYLCASSFGLAGDYNEQFFGPGTRLTVL.

The chain couples TRBV5-1 to TRBJ1-1, with D uncertain. The CDR3 runs to 13 residues. Germline V gene data show CDR1 as SGHRS and CDR2 as YFSETQ. The V end was cut by 0 bases, the J end by 3 bases, with 6 bases between. The DNA for the CDR3 is TGCGCCAGCAGCTTGGGTACAGACACTGAAGCTTTCTTT. Translated, it gives CASSLGTDTEAFF.